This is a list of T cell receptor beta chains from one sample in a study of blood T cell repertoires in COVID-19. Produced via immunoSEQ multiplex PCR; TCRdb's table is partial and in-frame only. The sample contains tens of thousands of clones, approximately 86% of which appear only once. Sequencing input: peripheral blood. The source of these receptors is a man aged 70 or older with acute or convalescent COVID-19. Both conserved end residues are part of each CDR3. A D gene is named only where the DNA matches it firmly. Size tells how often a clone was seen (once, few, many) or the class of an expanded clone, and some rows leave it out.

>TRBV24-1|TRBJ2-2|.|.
TGTGCCACCGCTGGACAGAGAAACACCGGGGAGCTGTTTTTT
CATAGQRNTGELFF
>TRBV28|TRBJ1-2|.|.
TGTGCCAGCAGTTTCTATATCCCCACGGGGAGAACGGCTTACGGCTACACCTTC
CASSFYIPTGRTAYGYTF
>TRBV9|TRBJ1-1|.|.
TGTGCCAGCAGCGGCACTATGAACACTGAAGCTTTCTTT
CASSGTMNTEAFF
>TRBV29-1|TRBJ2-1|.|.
TGCAGCGTTGAAGCGGGGGTTTACAATGAGCAGTTCTTC
CSVEAGVYNEQFF
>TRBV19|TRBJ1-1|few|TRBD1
TGTGCCAGTAGCCCCCCTGACAGGGGCGGAACTGAAGCTTTCTTT
CASSPPDRGGTEAFF
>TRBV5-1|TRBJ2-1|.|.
TGCGCCAGCAGCTTGGTTACAAACTCCTACAATGAGCAGTTCTTC
CASSLVTNSYNEQFF
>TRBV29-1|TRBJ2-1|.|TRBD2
TGCAGCGTTTTGGCTAGCGGGGGGACGTGGGAGCAGTTCTTC
CSVLASGGTWEQFF
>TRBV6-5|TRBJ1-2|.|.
TGTGCCAGCAGCCCCGCGGGCCTCTATGGCTACACCTTC
CASSPAGLYGYTF
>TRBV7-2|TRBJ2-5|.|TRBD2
TGTGCCAGCAGCCGCGCACACGGGGGGGCCCAGTACTTC
CASSRAHGGAQYF
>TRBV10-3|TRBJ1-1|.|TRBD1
TGTGCCATCAGTGATGGGACAGGGTCACACACTGAAGCTTTCTTT
CAISDGTGSHTEAFF
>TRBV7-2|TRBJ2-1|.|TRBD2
TGTGCCAGCAGCTTTCAGGGACTAGCGACCTACAATGAGCAGTTCTTC
CASSFQGLATYNEQFF
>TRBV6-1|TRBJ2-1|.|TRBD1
TGTGCCAGCAGTGAAGCGCTAGGGGGCGCTTACAATGAGCAGTTCTTC
CASSEALGGAYNEQFF
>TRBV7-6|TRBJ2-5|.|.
TGTGCCAGCAGCTCAACCCCGGGAGCCCGTCAGACCCAGTACTTC
CASSSTPGARQTQYF
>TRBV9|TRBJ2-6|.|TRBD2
TGTGCCAGTATGAGGACTAGCGGCAACTCTGGGGCCAACGTCCTGACTTTC
CASMRTSGNSGANVLTF
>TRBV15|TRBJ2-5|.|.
TGTGCCACCAGCAGCGGGACTCTTGGGGGCCAGTACTTC
CATSSGTLGGQYF
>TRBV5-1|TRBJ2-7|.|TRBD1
TGCGCCAGCAGGCGGACAGGGTACGAGCAGTACTTC
CASRRTGYEQYF
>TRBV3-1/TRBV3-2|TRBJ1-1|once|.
TGTGCCAGCAGCCACTACACTGAAGCTTTCTTT
CASSHYTEAFF
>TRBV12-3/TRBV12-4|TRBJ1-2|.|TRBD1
TGTGCCAGCAGTCCCCAGGGGGATGGCTACACCTTC
CASSPQGDGYTF
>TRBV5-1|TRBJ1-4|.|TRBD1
TGCGCCAGCAGCTCGGGGGCACAGGGGCGCGAAAAACTGTTTTTT
CASSSGAQGREKLFF
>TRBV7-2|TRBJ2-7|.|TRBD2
TGTGCCAGCAGCTTAGTGGGGCGGGAGGGCTTTCACGAGCAGTACTTC
CASSLVGREGFHEQYF
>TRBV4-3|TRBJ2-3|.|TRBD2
TGCGCCAGCAGCCACCTAGCGGGAGGCACAGATACGCAGTATTTT
CASSHLAGGTDTQYF
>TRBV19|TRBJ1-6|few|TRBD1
TGTGCCAGTAGAGAGGACAGGAGCTCCTATAATTCACCCCTCCACTTT
CASREDRSSYNSPLHF
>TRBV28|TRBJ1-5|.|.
TGTGCCAGCAGTGGGCCCGGGACAAAGGTCTATAGCAATCAGCCCCAGCATTTT
CASSGPGTKVYSNQPQHF
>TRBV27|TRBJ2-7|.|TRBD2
TGTGCCAGCAGTGGTAGCGGGGGGGCCTACGAGCAGTACTTC
CASSGSGGAYEQYF
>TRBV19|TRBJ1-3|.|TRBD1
TGTGCCAGTACCGACGACAGGGACGGAAACACCATATATTTT
CASTDDRDGNTIYF